This T cell receptor (beta chain) was retrieved from a study of blood T cell repertoires in COVID-19. Study-wide context: The study drew acute and convalescent COVID-19 samples from the United States, Italy and Spain. Nucleic acid was either cDNA or gDNA, and it came from T cells, B-cell-depleted T cells, or PBMCs.

The CDR3 length is 13 residues. Germline V gene data show CDR1 as KGHDR and CDR2 as SFDVKD. The V and J ends lost 2 bases and 12 bases respectively, with 16 bases between them. Patients at the Seattle site were enrolled during active infection and followed longitudinally. In the authors' methods: Reference gene primer amplification gave nucleated cell count estimates. Measured with immunoSEQ multiplex PCR; TCRdb has only the in-frame clones, and not every one. V, J and clone size were drawn from that table, and D and trimming were deduced from the DNA. The data hold under 250,000 clones, with more than 75% observed a single time.

The chain links TRBV24-1 to TRBJ2-7; D gene ambiguous. Sequencing used peripheral blood. The clonotype was recovered from a man aged 45-65 years with COVID-19, enrolled during active disease. CDR3: CATSDSAGAPAYF. The CDR3 DNA is TGTGCCACCAGTGATTCCGCCGGAGCTCCTGCGTACTTC.